The following is a T cell receptor beta chain sequence with its context. What it recognizes is unknown. Some clones are missing from TCRdb's copy, which holds only in-frame ones; the method was immunoSEQ multiplex PCR. The sample records 950,000 to 1,100,000 clones, around 82% being singletons. The data derive from a study of shared clonotypes between healthy human individuals. General study findings and limits: Among donors, clonotype sharing was expected to be affected by sequencing depth.

Sequencing input: memory CD4+ T cells from PBMCs. Stated subset: CD45RA-negative fraction. The source of this sequence is a man between 18 and 35 years old in good health. Some clones in this sample may be carry-over from other donors' samples.

The CDR3 spells CASSFAVSPPYEQYF. For the CDR3, the DNA is TGTGCCAGCAGCTTCGCTGTGTCCCCCCCCTACGAGCAGTACTTC. This sequence joins TRBV7-2 and TRBJ2-7, with D hard to call. The germline V and J ends were trimmed by 3 bases and 2 bases, with 14 bases remaining between them. Per the germline V gene, CDR1 is SGHTA and CDR2 is FQGNSA. This CDR3 region has 15 residues.